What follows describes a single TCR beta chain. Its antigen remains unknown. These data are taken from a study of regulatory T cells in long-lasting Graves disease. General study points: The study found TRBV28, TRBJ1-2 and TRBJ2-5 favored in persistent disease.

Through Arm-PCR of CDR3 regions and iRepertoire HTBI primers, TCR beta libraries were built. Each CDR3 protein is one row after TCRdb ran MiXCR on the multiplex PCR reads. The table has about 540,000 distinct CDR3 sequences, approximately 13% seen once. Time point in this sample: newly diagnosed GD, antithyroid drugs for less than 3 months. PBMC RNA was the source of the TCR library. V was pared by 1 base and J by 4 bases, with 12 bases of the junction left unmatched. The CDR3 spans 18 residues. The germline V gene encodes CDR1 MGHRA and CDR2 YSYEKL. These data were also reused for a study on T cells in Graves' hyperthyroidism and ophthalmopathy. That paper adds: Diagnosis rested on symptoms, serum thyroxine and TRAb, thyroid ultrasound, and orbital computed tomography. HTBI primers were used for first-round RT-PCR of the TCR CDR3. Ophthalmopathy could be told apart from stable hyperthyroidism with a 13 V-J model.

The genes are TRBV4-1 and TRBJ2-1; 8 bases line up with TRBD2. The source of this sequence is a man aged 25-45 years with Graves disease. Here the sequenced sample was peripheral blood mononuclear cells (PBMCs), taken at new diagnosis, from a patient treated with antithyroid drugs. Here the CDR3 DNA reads TGCGCCAGCAGCCAAGCGAGGATAGCGGGGTTCTTATACAATGAGCAGTTCTTC. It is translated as CASSQARIAGFLYNEQFF.